Below, one T cell receptor beta chain is given with its context. The antigen is undetermined. After expansion with viral peptide pools in the ViraFEST assay, antigen-specific CD4+ T cells were sequenced. Scientists isolated CD4+ T cells after an approximately ten-day culture period ended. Absence of prior SARS-CoV-2 infection characterized the vaccine recipients, who showed negative nucleocapsid antibodies. A density of more than 1.5 million PBMC per well was used; these cells were cultured with approximately 10 IU/ml IL-2 and about 10 ug/ml peptides. The entry originates in a study of vaccination effects on CD4 cells after COVID-19. Study at large: Participants each got two BNT162b2 or mRNA-1273 vaccine doses.

General study findings and limits: Only a single clone (1 of 255 vaccine-induced clones in healthy vaccinees) cross-reacted with common cold coronaviruses.

Clones were sequenced by immunoSEQ multiplex PCR, and TCRdb holds only the in-frame ones, with some missing. This sample has about 71,000 clones; approximately 70% occur once, and the top ten carry approximately 4%. The CDR3 extends over 15 amino acids. The germline V gene encodes CDR1 MNHNY and CDR2 SVGAGI (reference sequence). Trimming cost V 6 bases and J 4 bases, with 18 bases left between them. The specimen was CD4+ T cells from PBMCs cultured with HCoV-OC43 spike peptides, collected before COVID-19 vaccination. Documented subset: HCoV-OC43 spike overlapping peptide pool stimulation. This clonotype was sampled from a human donor who received a COVID-19 vaccine. The rearrangement joins TRBV6-6 to TRBJ2-5; the D is unclear. CDR3 nucleotide sequence: TGTGCCAGCAGCTATACTCGATCAGTCGGAGAGACCCAGTACTTC. Protein product: CASSYTRSVGETQYF.